Presented here are 21 T cell receptor beta chains from one specimen sequenced in a study of T cell responses to AZD1222 COVID-19 vaccine. TCRdb's table, derived via immunoSEQ multiplex PCR, lists solely in-frame clones and lacks some. The sample consists of more than 110,000 clones, about nine tenths of them appearing once. Sequences were derived from peripheral blood, sampled 28 days after the second AZD1222 dose. The receptors were gathered from an adult who received the AZD1222 COVID-19 vaccine.

The chain employs TRBV3-1 (or the pseudogene TRBV3-2) and TRBJ1-1, with D unresolved. Germline values: CDR1 LGHDT, CDR2 YNNKEL (reference sequence). Trimming cost V 4 bases and J 1 base, with 13 bases left between them. The CDR3 length is 15 residues. The CDR3, as DNA: TGTGCCAGCAGCCTACGGACGGTTACGAACACTGAAGCTTTCTTT. Translation gives CASSLRTVTNTEAFF.

V gene TRBV6-5 combines with J gene TRBJ1-3, with D hard to call. Germline V gene sequence: CDR1 MNHEY, CDR2 SVGAGI. Trimming removed 2 bases from V and 8 bases from J, with 13 bases in between. This CDR3 is built from 14 residues. This CDR3 is CASSYEPIGYTIYF. The CDR3 DNA is TGTGCCAGCAGTTACGAGCCAATCGGCTACACCATATATTTT.

This chain uses TRBV5-4 with TRBJ2-7; no definite D call. CDR1 is SGHNT and CDR2 is YYREEE in the germline V gene (reference sequence). The CDR3 loop spans 19 amino acids. V was shortened by 4 bases and J by 0 bases, with 26 bases between the two germline ends. This CDR3 reads CASSPWGPIAASLSYEQYF. The CDR3 DNA is TGTGCCAGCAGCCCCTGGGGTCCCATAGCAGCCAGTCTCTCCTACGAGCAGTACTTC.

The V gene is TRBV6-1, the J gene TRBJ1-5; TRBD1 agrees at 8 bases. This CDR3 contains 14 residues. Looked up from germline, CDR1 is MNHNS and CDR2 is SASEGT. Trimming cost V 6 bases and J 6 bases; bases outside gene matches: 7. The chain's CDR3 is CASRVQGAGQPQHF. The CDR3 DNA follows: TGTGCCAGCAGAGTCCAGGGGGCAGGTCAGCCCCAGCATTTT.

The chain uses TRBV7-8 and TRBJ1-6, with 7 bases identical to TRBD1. CDR1 and CDR2 (germline): SGHVS, FQNEAQ. The CDR3 loop spans 15 amino acids. V was pared by 5 bases and J by 6 bases, with 7 bases of the junction left unmatched. CDR3 loop: CASSPRTGVNSPLHF. The CDR3 nucleotides are TGTGCCAGCAGCCCGCGGACAGGTGTTAATTCACCCCTCCACTTT.

The V gene is TRBV19, the J gene TRBJ2-5; D assignment may be TRBD1 or TRBD2 (6 bases each). The V and J ends lost 5 bases and 4 bases respectively, with 11 bases between them. Germline V gene sequence: CDR1 LNHDA, CDR2 SQIVND (reference sequence). The length of the CDR3 is 13 residues. CDR3 sequence (DNA): TGTGCCAGTAGTGCGGGACATAGAGAGACCCAGTACTTC. Its protein product is CASSAGHRETQYF.

This clone is a singleton in its sample. The chain employs TRBV30 and TRBJ2-1; D is uncertain. CDR1 is GTSNPN and CDR2 is SVGIG in the germline V gene (reference sequence). CDR3 length equals 14 residues. The V end was cut by 0 bases, the J end by 8 bases, with 14 bases between. The CDR3 spells CAWSVSSTGDEQFF. CDR3 DNA: TGTGCCTGGAGTGTATCTTCCACTGGGGATGAGCAGTTCTTC.

The chain couples TRBV28 to TRBJ1-4, with D perhaps matching TRBD1 (5 bases). The CDR3 is 15 amino acids. The V and J ends lost 5 bases and 8 bases respectively, with 18 bases between them. Looked up from germline, CDR1 is MDHEN and CDR2 is SYDVKM. CDR3 in DNA: TGTGCCAGCAGTGCGCCCGGCAGGGTTTGGGAAAAACTGTTTTTT. This gives the protein CASSAPGRVWEKLFF.

The chain recombines TRBV6-5 with TRBJ2-2; weak D call: TRBD2 (6 bases). CDR1 is MNHEY and CDR2 is SVGAGI in the germline V gene. The CDR3 has 14 residues. V gave up 8 bases and J gave up 1 base, with 11 bases separating them. The CDR3 sequence: CASADGGNTGELFF. CDR3 in DNA: TGTGCCAGCGCCGACGGGGGGAACACCGGGGAGCTGTTTTTT.

The CDR3 sequence is CASSPDRRSAFF. The CDR3 coding sequence is TGTGCCAGCAGTCCAGACAGGAGGTCGGCTTTCTTT. This chain joins TRBV27 and TRBJ1-1, with D maybe TRBD1 (6 bases). CDR1 is MNHEY and CDR2 is SMNVEV in the germline V gene (reference sequence). V dropped 5 bases and J dropped 11 bases, with 15 bases sitting between them. The CDR3 sequence is 12 residues long.

This clone was observed a handful of times. The chain combines TRBV4-1 with TRBJ1-4; TRBD1 matches at 8 bases. Germline V gives CDR1 MGHRA, CDR2 YSYEKL. CDR3 length: 14 residues. J was trimmed by 7 bases and V by 5 bases; bases with no gene match: 6. The CDR3 coding sequence is TGCGCCAGCAGCAGGACAGGGTTAGGTGAAAAACTGTTTTTT. Translating it yields CASSRTGLGEKLFF.

This rearrangement joins TRBV5-3 to TRBJ1-3, with D hard to call. TRBV5-3 is placed among ORFs of uncertain function. The CDR3 runs to 14 residues. The ends were cut back, 5 bases at V and 0 bases at J, with 9 bases in the middle. The chain's CDR3 is CARRGMCSGNTIYF. In DNA, the CDR3 is TGTGCCAGAAGGGGGATGTGCTCTGGAAACACCATATATTTT.

The V gene is TRBV3-1 (or the pseudogene TRBV3-2), the J gene TRBJ2-2; no definite D call. The germline CDR1 and CDR2 sequences are LGHDT and YNNKEL (reference sequence). The ends were cut back, 3 bases at V and 0 bases at J, with 2 bases in the middle. The CDR3 runs to 13 residues. CDR3 nucleotides: TGTGCCAGCAGCCAGGCGAACACCGGGGAGCTGTTTTTT. Translating gives CASSQANTGELFF.

The chain uses TRBV28 and TRBJ1-2, with 8 bases fitting TRBD1. J was trimmed by 9 bases and V by 6 bases; bases with no gene match: 6. The CDR3 is made up of 12 amino acids. Germline V CDR1 and CDR2: MDHEN, SYDVKM. The CDR3 loop reads CASSSQGESYTF. The CDR3 DNA sequence: TGTGCCAGCAGCTCACAGGGGGAAAGCTACACCTTC.

The chain joins TRBV5-1 to TRBJ2-7, with unresolved D. Germline V gives CDR1 SGHRS, CDR2 YFSETQ. V was pared by 0 bases and J by 5 bases, with 21 bases between. This CDR3 region has 17 residues. The CDR3 DNA follows: TGCGCCAGCAGCTTGGCACGCGCGACTTTGGGAATCCACGAGCAGTACTTC. Translating gives CASSLARATLGIHEQYF.

J is TRBJ1-1 and V is TRBV5-5; D remains ambiguous. CDR3 length equals 14 residues. Deletions cut 4 bases from V and 4 bases from J, with 14 bases between. The germline V gene encodes CDR1 SGHKS and CDR2 YYEKEE (reference sequence). The CDR3 spells CASSNWRQATEAFF. CDR3 coding DNA: TGTGCCAGCAGCAACTGGAGACAAGCCACTGAAGCTTTCTTT.

This chain connects TRBV28 to TRBJ1-2; 8 bases map to TRBD1. Trimming took 6 bases from V and 3 from J; bases not matched to a gene: 9. The germline V gene encodes CDR1 MDHEN and CDR2 SYDVKM. The CDR3 contains 15 residues. CDR3 residues: CASRPTGTGYYGYTF. The DNA for the CDR3 is TGTGCCAGCAGACCAACCGGGACAGGTTACTATGGCTACACCTTC.

The chain has TRBV4-3 and TRBJ1-4; D not resolved. The CDR3 has 13 residues. Germline values: CDR1 LGHNA, CDR2 YSLEER. The V end lost 0 bases, the J end lost 8 bases, and 7 bases lay between the germline ends. The CDR3 DNA sequence: TGCGCCAGCAGCCAAGACTACGGAGAAAAACTGTTTTTT. It translates to CASSQDYGEKLFF.

This chain connects TRBV18 to TRBJ1-1; D not resolved. Germline values: CDR1 KGHSH, CDR2 LQKENI. The ends were cut back, 2 bases at V and 11 bases at J, with 21 bases in the middle. The CDR3 contains 15 residues. The CDR3 DNA reads TGTGCCAGCTCACCATCGGAGGATCTCCCCTCGGAGGCTTTCTTT. As protein: CASSPSEDLPSEAFF.

The rearrangement uses TRBV6-5 and TRBJ1-1; D uncertain. Germline V gene data show CDR1 as MNHEY and CDR2 as SVGAGI. Trimming removed 3 bases from V and 4 bases from J, with 9 bases in between. The CDR3 covers 13 residues. The CDR3 nucleotides read TGTGCCAGCAGTTATTGGGGAAGCACTGAAGCTTTCTTT. Translated, it gives CASSYWGSTEAFF.

The chain has TRBV6-2 or TRBV6-3 and TRBJ2-1; 14 nucleotides align to TRBD2. CDR1 and CDR2 from the germline V gene are MNHEY and SVGEGT. The CDR3 contains 16 residues. After removal of 5 bases from V and 12 bases from J, the junction contained 12 bases not matched to a gene. The CDR3 loop is CASSLPGTSGSLAQFF. CDR3 in DNA: TGTGCCAGCAGTCTTCCCGGGACTAGCGGGAGTCTCGCGCAGTTCTTC.